This TCR beta chain was captured by sequencing in a study of blood T cell repertoires in COVID-19. Study context: Samples of COVID-19 (acute and convalescent) were obtained from the United States, Italy and Spain. In each case, the material was cDNA or gDNA derived from T cells, B-cell-depleted T cells, or PBMCs.

V lost 8 bases, J lost 5 bases, and 9 bases lay in between. Germline V lookup: CDR1 MNHNS, CDR2 SASEGT. The CDR3 totals 11 residues. This table comes from immunoSEQ multiplex PCR, and its TCRdb copy is limited to in-frame clones, with some not included. The table shows fewer than 300,000 clones, with 80% to 90% occurring only once. Cohort assignment relied on participant-reported clinical history. This sequence originates from a man aged 40-49 years who had recovered from COVID-19. The material sequenced was PBMCs or T cells enriched from blood (not recorded which). V usage is TRBV6-1 and J usage is TRBJ1-1; D not resolved. This chain's CDR3 is CASLLTTEAFF. The CDR3 bases are TGTGCCAGCCTCTTAACAACTGAAGCTTTCTTT.